This T cell receptor beta chain came from a study of T cell responses to AZD1222 COVID-19 vaccine. Profiled with immunoSEQ multiplex PCR; TCRdb holds only in-frame clones, not every one. The table records 50,000 to 70,000 clones, approximately 85% of them present only once. The CDR3 covers 14 residues. V was pared by 0 bases and J by 10 bases, with 15 bases between. Germline V CDR1 and CDR2: LGHNA, YNFKEQ. Points from the study as a whole: In a largely white British group with more females than males, clonal diversity was possibly underestimated. Once two AZD1222 doses were given, Spike-specific TCR breadth and depth went up.

On this clone: Its antigen is unknown.

The rearrangement uses TRBV4-2 and TRBJ1-1; D gene unclear. The sequence derives from an adult in good health. Sequenced material: peripheral blood, taken on day 0 of MenACWY control vaccination. The CDR3 reads CASSQDTGSPTAFF. Here the CDR3 DNA reads TGTGCCAGCAGCCAAGATACGGGTAGCCCGACAGCTTTCTTT.